This is a list of T cell receptor beta chains from one sample in a study of T cell changes during pregnancy in multiple sclerosis. Some clones are missing from TCRdb's copy, which holds only in-frame ones; the method was immunoSEQ multiplex PCR. Among tens of thousands of clones listed, about 96% were seen once. Specimen: peripheral blood, collected in the second trimester of pregnancy. Every receptor here comes from a female donor with multiple sclerosis, enrolled in a pregnancy study. Each CDR3 is given with its conserved first and last residue. The order of the fields is V gene, J gene, clone size, D gene, CDR3 DNA, CDR3 protein. D genes are given only for firm matches. Only some rows state a clone size, as once, few, many or a class for expanded clones.

v_call: TRBV7-8
j_call: TRBJ2-7
clone_size: -
d_call: TRBD2
cdr3_nt: TGTGCCAGCAGCAAGGAACTAGCGGGGGGCCCGTACTACGAGCAGTACTTC
cdr3_aa: CASSKELAGGPYYEQYF

v_call: TRBV9
j_call: TRBJ2-3
clone_size: -
d_call: -
cdr3_nt: TGTGCCAGCAGCGTCCACCTAGCGACTACGCAGTATTTT
cdr3_aa: CASSVHLATTQYF

v_call: TRBV15
j_call: TRBJ1-1
clone_size: -
d_call: -
cdr3_nt: TGTGCCGCCCAAACAGGACCGAACACTGAAGCTTTCTTT
cdr3_aa: CAAQTGPNTEAFF

v_call: TRBV30
j_call: TRBJ1-4
clone_size: -
d_call: -
cdr3_nt: TGTGCCTGGAGTAAAGGAGGTCTGAATGAAAAACTGTTTTTT
cdr3_aa: CAWSKGGLNEKLFF

v_call: TRBV25-1
j_call: TRBJ2-1
clone_size: -
d_call: TRBD2
cdr3_nt: TGTGCCAGCACAGAATTACTAGCGGGGGGCAATGAGCAGTTCTTC
cdr3_aa: CASTELLAGGNEQFF

v_call: TRBV7-9
j_call: TRBJ2-1
clone_size: -
d_call: TRBD2
cdr3_nt: TGTGCCAGCAGCTTTGACTTAGCGGGACTTGCCTACAATGAGCAGTTCTTC
cdr3_aa: CASSFDLAGLAYNEQFF

v_call: TRBV7-8
j_call: TRBJ2-5
clone_size: -
d_call: -
cdr3_nt: TGTGCCATCCCAGGGGGGAGGAACCAAGAGACCCAGTACTTC
cdr3_aa: CAIPGGRNQETQYF

v_call: TRBV7-6
j_call: TRBJ2-1
clone_size: -
d_call: -
cdr3_nt: TGTGCCAGCAGCTCAGTCGCCGGCGGGGCTTACAATGAGCAGTTCTTC
cdr3_aa: CASSSVAGGAYNEQFF

v_call: TRBV6-1
j_call: TRBJ2-5
clone_size: -
d_call: TRBD1
cdr3_nt: TGTGCCAGCTCGAGGACAGGTGCTCAAGAGACCCAGTACTTC
cdr3_aa: CASSRTGAQETQYF

v_call: TRBV7-8
j_call: TRBJ1-2
clone_size: -
d_call: TRBD1
cdr3_nt: TGTGCCAGCACCACGACAGGGGGCAACAGTGGCTACACCTTC
cdr3_aa: CASTTTGGNSGYTF

v_call: TRBV29-1
j_call: TRBJ2-5
clone_size: -
d_call: -
cdr3_nt: TGCAGCGTTTTCCAGTACCAAGAGACCCAGTACTTC
cdr3_aa: CSVFQYQETQYF

v_call: TRBV19
j_call: TRBJ1-4
clone_size: -
d_call: -
cdr3_nt: TGTGCCAGTATCCCATATGGGGGGGAAAAACTGTTTTTT
cdr3_aa: CASIPYGGEKLFF

v_call: TRBV19
j_call: TRBJ1-5
clone_size: -
d_call: -
cdr3_nt: TGTGCCAGTCGCGGGATTGTACATCAGCCCCAGCATTTT
cdr3_aa: CASRGIVHQPQHF

v_call: TRBV5-1
j_call: TRBJ1-4
clone_size: -
d_call: -
cdr3_nt: TGCGCCAGCAGCTTGCAGGCAGGGAATGAAAAACTGTTTTTT
cdr3_aa: CASSLQAGNEKLFF

v_call: TRBV27
j_call: TRBJ2-1
clone_size: -
d_call: TRBD2
cdr3_nt: TGTGCCAGCAGTCTGATAGCGGGAAACTCCTACAATGAGCAGTTCTTC
cdr3_aa: CASSLIAGNSYNEQFF

v_call: TRBV7-9
j_call: TRBJ2-7
clone_size: once
d_call: -
cdr3_nt: TGTGCCAGCAGCTCCTCATCCCAGGGGCTACAGAACTACGAGCAGTACTTC
cdr3_aa: CASSSSSQGLQNYEQYF

v_call: TRBV9
j_call: TRBJ2-5
clone_size: -
d_call: -
cdr3_nt: TGTGCCAGCAGCCCTGACGGTACAGGAGGGGAGACCCAGTACTTC
cdr3_aa: CASSPDGTGGETQYF

v_call: TRBV5-1
j_call: TRBJ2-3
clone_size: -
d_call: -
cdr3_nt: TGCGCCAGCAGCTTCACAGGGTTTTTAGGCACAGATACGCAGTATTTT
cdr3_aa: CASSFTGFLGTDTQYF

v_call: TRBV25-1
j_call: TRBJ1-1
clone_size: -
d_call: -
cdr3_nt: TGTGCCAGCCGAGACTGGGACACTGAAGCTTTCTTT
cdr3_aa: CASRDWDTEAFF

v_call: TRBV14
j_call: TRBJ1-1
clone_size: -
d_call: -
cdr3_nt: TGTGCCAGCAGCCAAGAGGACTACAGGCCGAACACTGAAGCTTTCTTT
cdr3_aa: CASSQEDYRPNTEAFF

v_call: TRBV6-4
j_call: TRBJ2-1
clone_size: -
d_call: TRBD2
cdr3_nt: TGTGCCAGCAGTCCCCAAAGAACTAGCGGGAGGGCCAATGAGCAGTTCTTC
cdr3_aa: CASSPQRTSGRANEQFF

v_call: TRBV7-7
j_call: TRBJ2-5
clone_size: -
d_call: TRBD2
cdr3_nt: TGTGCCAGCAGCTTGGGGACTAGCGGCACGGAGACCCAGTACTTC
cdr3_aa: CASSLGTSGTETQYF

v_call: TRBV7-3
j_call: TRBJ2-3
clone_size: -
d_call: -
cdr3_nt: TGTGCCAGTGGCCCTAGCACAGATACGCAGTATTTT
cdr3_aa: CASGPSTDTQYF

v_call: TRBV10-3
j_call: TRBJ2-7
clone_size: -
d_call: TRBD1
cdr3_nt: TGTGCCATCACCGAGGACAGGCGGTCCTACGAGCAGTACTTC
cdr3_aa: CAITEDRRSYEQYF

v_call: TRBV7-3
j_call: TRBJ1-3
clone_size: -
d_call: TRBD1
cdr3_nt: TGTGCCAGCAGCTTACCGACAGGGGATGGAAACACCATATATTTT
cdr3_aa: CASSLPTGDGNTIYF

v_call: TRBV4-2
j_call: TRBJ1-6
clone_size: few
d_call: -
cdr3_nt: TGTGCCAGCAGCCCCCGCTTTGGGGCCACCTATAATTCACCCCTCCACTTT
cdr3_aa: CASSPRFGATYNSPLHF

v_call: TRBV11-2
j_call: TRBJ1-1
clone_size: -
d_call: -
cdr3_nt: TGTGCCAGCAGCTTTCTCAGGGGGAACACTGAAGCTTTCTTT
cdr3_aa: CASSFLRGNTEAFF

v_call: TRBV4-2
j_call: TRBJ2-5
clone_size: -
d_call: -
cdr3_nt: TGTGCCAGCAGCCAAGAGAACAGTAGACAAGAGACCCAGTACTTC
cdr3_aa: CASSQENSRQETQYF

v_call: TRBV28
j_call: TRBJ2-2
clone_size: -
d_call: -
cdr3_nt: TGTGCCAGCAGAACGGGAGTGGGAACCGGGGAGCTGTTTTTT
cdr3_aa: CASRTGVGTGELFF

v_call: TRBV11-2
j_call: TRBJ2-7
clone_size: -
d_call: TRBD2
cdr3_nt: TGTGCCAGCAGCTTTACTAGCGGGGGCCCCGGGGAGCAGTACTTC
cdr3_aa: CASSFTSGGPGEQYF

v_call: TRBV27
j_call: TRBJ2-1
clone_size: -
d_call: TRBD2
cdr3_nt: TGTGCCAGCAGCAAGAGCGGGAGGGCCAGAAATGAGCAGTTCTTC
cdr3_aa: CASSKSGRARNEQFF

v_call: TRBV2
j_call: TRBJ1-5
clone_size: -
d_call: TRBD1
cdr3_nt: TGTGCCAGCAGTGAAGGGGGGGGACAGGCTCGTCAGCCCCAGCATTTT
cdr3_aa: CASSEGGGQARQPQHF